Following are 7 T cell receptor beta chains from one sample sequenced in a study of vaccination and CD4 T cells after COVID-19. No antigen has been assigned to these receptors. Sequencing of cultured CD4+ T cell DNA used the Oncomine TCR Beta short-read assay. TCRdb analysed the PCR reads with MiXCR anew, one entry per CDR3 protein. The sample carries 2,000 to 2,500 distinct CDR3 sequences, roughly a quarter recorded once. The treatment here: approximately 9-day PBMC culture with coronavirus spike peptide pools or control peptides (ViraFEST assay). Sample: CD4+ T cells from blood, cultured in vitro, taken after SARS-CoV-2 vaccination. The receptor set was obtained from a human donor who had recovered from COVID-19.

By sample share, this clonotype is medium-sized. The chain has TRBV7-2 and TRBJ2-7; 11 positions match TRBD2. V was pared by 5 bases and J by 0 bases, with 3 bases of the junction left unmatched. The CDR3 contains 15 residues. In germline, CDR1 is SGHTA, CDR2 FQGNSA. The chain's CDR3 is CASSKTSGDSYEQYF. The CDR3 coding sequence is TGTGCCAGCAGCAAGACTAGCGGGGACTCCTACGAGCAGTACTTC.

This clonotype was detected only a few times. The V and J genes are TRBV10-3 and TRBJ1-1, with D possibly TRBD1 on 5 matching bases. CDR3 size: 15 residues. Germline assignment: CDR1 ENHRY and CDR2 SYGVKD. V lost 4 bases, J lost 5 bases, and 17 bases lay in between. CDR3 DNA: TGTGCCATCAGTGGAAGGGACGGCCAAGGAACTGAAGCTTTCTTT. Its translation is CAISGRDGQGTEAFF.

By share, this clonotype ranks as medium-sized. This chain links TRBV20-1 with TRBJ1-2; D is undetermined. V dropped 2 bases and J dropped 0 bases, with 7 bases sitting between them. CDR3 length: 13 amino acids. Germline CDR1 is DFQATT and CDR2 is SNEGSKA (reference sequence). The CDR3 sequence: CSARWEANYGYTF. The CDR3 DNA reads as TGCAGTGCTAGATGGGAGGCTAACTATGGCTACACCTTC.

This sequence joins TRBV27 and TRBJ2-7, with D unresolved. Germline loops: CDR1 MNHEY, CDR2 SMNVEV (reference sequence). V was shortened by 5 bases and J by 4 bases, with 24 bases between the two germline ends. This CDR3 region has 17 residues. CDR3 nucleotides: TGTGCCAGCAGTCCCACCCTCAATGTTGCTGGTTTTTACGAGCAGTACTTC. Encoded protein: CASSPTLNVAGFYEQYF.

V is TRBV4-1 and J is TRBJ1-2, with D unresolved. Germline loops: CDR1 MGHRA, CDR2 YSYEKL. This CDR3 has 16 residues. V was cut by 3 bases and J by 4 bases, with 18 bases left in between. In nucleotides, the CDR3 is TGCGCCAGCAGCCAGGAAAGGACTCTCAAGGGCTATGGCTACACCTTC. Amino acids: CASSQERTLKGYGYTF.

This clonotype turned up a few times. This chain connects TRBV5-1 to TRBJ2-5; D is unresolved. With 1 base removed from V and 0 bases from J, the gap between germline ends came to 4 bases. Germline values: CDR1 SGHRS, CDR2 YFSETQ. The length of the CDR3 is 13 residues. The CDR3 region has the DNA TGCGCCAGCAGCTTGTCCAACCAAGAGACCCAGTACTTC. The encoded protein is CASSLSNQETQYF.

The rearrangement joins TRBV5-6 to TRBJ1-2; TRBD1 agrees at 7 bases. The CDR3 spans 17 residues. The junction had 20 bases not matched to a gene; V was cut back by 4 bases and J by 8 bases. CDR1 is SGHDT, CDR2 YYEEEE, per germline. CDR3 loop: CASSTLDRDSRINGYTF. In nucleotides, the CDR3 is TGTGCCAGCAGCACTTTAGACAGGGACAGTCGCATAAACGGCTACACCTTC.